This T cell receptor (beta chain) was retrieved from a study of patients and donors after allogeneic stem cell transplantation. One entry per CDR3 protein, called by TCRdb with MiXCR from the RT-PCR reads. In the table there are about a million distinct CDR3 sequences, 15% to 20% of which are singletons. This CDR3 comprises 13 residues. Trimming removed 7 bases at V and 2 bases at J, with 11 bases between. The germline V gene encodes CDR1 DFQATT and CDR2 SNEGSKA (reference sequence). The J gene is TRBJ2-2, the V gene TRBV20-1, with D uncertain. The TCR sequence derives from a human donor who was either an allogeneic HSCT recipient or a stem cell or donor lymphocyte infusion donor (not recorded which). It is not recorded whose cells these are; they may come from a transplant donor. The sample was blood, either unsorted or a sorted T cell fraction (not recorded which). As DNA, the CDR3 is TGCAGTGGGGTGTGGATAAACACCGGGGAGCTGTTTTTT. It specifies CSGVWINTGELFF.